This T cell receptor (beta chain) appears in the sequencing data of a study of Ad26.COV2.S vaccination and SARS-CoV-2 variants. In the study overall: Vaccine-arm donor from the placebo-controlled COV1001 Ad26.COV2.S trial.

Germline V gene sequence: CDR1 GTSNPN, CDR2 SVGIG (reference sequence). V gave up 1 base and J gave up 8 bases, with 8 bases separating them. There are 11 residues in the CDR3. Sample treatment: around 19 received Ad26.COV2.S at low or high dose, single or two shots; about five received placebo; per-sample allocation not given. Collection of the samples took place on day 63 after the first injection of vaccine or placebo. An Ad26 vector was used to express Wuhan-strain SARS-CoV-2 spike as the vaccine. Libraries were prepared by immunoSEQ multiplex PCR; TCRdb keeps only in-frame clonotypes and omits some of them. The data show some 340,000 clones, around four fifths seen once.

The sequences come from peripheral blood, collected in a trial of Ad26.COV2.S vaccine versus placebo. The chain couples TRBV30 to TRBJ1-2; D unclear. This clonotype was sampled from a person between 18 and 60 years old who received the Ad26.COV2.S COVID-19 vaccine or a placebo. The CDR3 DNA is TGTGCCTGGAGTGGCCGGTTGGGCTACACCTTC. It yields the protein CAWSGRLGYTF.